This T cell receptor beta chain was captured by sequencing in a study of preoperative IRX-2 immunotherapy in early breast cancer (dated by TCRdb to between 2018 and 2021). This clone was detected only once. Its recognized antigen is unknown. No much larger clone is present one base from it, and per-base qualities are unavailable. From the cysteine through the phenylalanine, the CDR3 covers 13 amino acids. The DNA shown is the 39-base CDR3, in frame from base 1. The germline V gene (reference sequence) specifies MNHEY as CDR1 and SMNVEV as CDR2. Cut back by 6 bases and 0 bases, the V and J ends lie 9 bases apart. Explained via the paper, the treatment or condition label denotes: preoperative locoregional IRX-2 cytokine immunotherapy. The samples were obtained from a phase Ib study that tested preoperative, locoregional IRX-2 cytokine immunotherapy meant to prime immune responses. The donors were early-stage breast cancer patients who were given IRX-2 prior to surgery.

The library was produced with the immunoSEQ multiplex PCR assay. Sourced from immuneACCESS, this table was stored by TCRdb with only in-frame sequences that have V and J called. A share of the clones is absent; for the studies checked, an unresolved V gene accounts for under half, and the remainder has no known explanation. This sample holds fewer than 40,000 clones; around 96% were observed only once. Clones ranked in the top ten supply under 7.5% of the sample. Sampling was conducted from a patient treated with IRX-2 immunotherapy. The V gene is TRBV27 and the J gene is TRBJ2-7; the D gene is perhaps TRBD1, on 5 matching bases. This TCR was sampled from a human donor with breast cancer. The DNA is as follows: TGTGCCAGCAGCCCCAGGGTCTCCTACGAGCAGTACTTC. Its translation is CASSPRVSYEQYF.